The rows below give T cell receptor beta chains drawn from one sample of a study of OX40 agonist ivuxolimab in advanced cancers. Only in-frame clones appear in the TCRdb table, and some are missing; sequencing was by immunoSEQ multiplex PCR. The data hold about 77,000 clones, with over 80% observed a single time. Material: CD4+ or CD8+ T cells sorted from blood, obtained in a trial of the OX40 agonist ivuxolimab. Source of these receptors: an adult with an advanced solid tumor such as melanoma, head and neck, liver or kidney cancer. The CDR3 runs from the conserved cysteine through the conserved F or W. The order of the fields is V gene, J gene, D gene, clone size, CDR3 DNA, CDR3 protein. The D gene is left open where the match is weak. The listing skips clone size in some rows; elsewhere it reads once, few, many or a size class.

V: TRBV15
J: TRBJ2-3
D: .
size: .
DNA: TGTGCCACCAGCAGTGGACAGACGCGCACAGATACGCAGTATTTT
CDR3: CATSSGQTRTDTQYF

V: TRBV5-1
J: TRBJ2-3
D: .
size: .
DNA: TGCGCCAGCAGCACCACCCGGGAAGGGACGCAGTATTTT
CDR3: CASSTTREGTQYF

V: TRBV4-3
J: TRBJ2-3
D: TRBD2
size: .
DNA: TGCGCCAGCAGCCAAGATTACGCTAGCGGGAGCCCAGATACGCAGTATTTT
CDR3: CASSQDYASGSPDTQYF

V: TRBV6-5
J: TRBJ2-5
D: .
size: .
DNA: TGTGCCAGCAGTTACGACGGGCAAGAGACCCAGTACTTC
CDR3: CASSYDGQETQYF

V: TRBV2
J: TRBJ2-7
D: .
size: few
DNA: TGTGCCAGCAGGGCCGGGGTTACCTACGAGCAGTACTTC
CDR3: CASRAGVTYEQYF

V: TRBV28
J: TRBJ1-5
D: .
size: .
DNA: TGTGCCAGCATTCGGACATACAATCAGCCCCAGCATTTT
CDR3: CASIRTYNQPQHF

V: TRBV9
J: TRBJ2-3
D: TRBD2
size: .
DNA: TGTGCCAGCAGCGAGGCCCGCGGGAGGCCGTCCTCCACAGATACGCAGTATTTT
CDR3: CASSEARGRPSSTDTQYF

V: TRBV7-2
J: TRBJ1-2
D: .
size: once
DNA: TGTGCCAGCAGCTCACAACCAGGGGCACTCTATGGCTACACCTTC
CDR3: CASSSQPGALYGYTF

V: TRBV15
J: TRBJ2-5
D: .
size: .
DNA: TGTGCCACCAGCAGACAGGGGAGCCAAGAGACCCAGTACTTC
CDR3: CATSRQGSQETQYF

V: TRBV5-5
J: TRBJ2-3
D: TRBD2
size: .
DNA: TGTGCCAGCAGCTTGGGGACTAGCGGCTTCTATGATTCAGATACGCAGTATTTT
CDR3: CASSLGTSGFYDSDTQYF

V: TRBV11-2
J: TRBJ2-6
D: TRBD2
size: once
DNA: TGTGCCAGCAGCTTACTAGCGGGAGGAAACTCTGGGGCCAACGTCCTGACTTTC
CDR3: CASSLLAGGNSGANVLTF

V: TRBV28
J: TRBJ2-1
D: TRBD2
size: .
DNA: TGTGCCAGCAGTTCCGGGGGGGATTACAATGAGCAGTTCTTC
CDR3: CASSSGGDYNEQFF

V: TRBV5-1
J: TRBJ1-5
D: .
size: .
DNA: TGCGCCAGCAGCTCCGGGATGGGGGGTCATCAGCCCCAGCATTTT
CDR3: CASSSGMGGHQPQHF

V: TRBV28
J: TRBJ1-4
D: .
size: .
DNA: TGTGCCAGCAGTTTACCGGGAGCAACTAATGAAAAACTGTTTTTT
CDR3: CASSLPGATNEKLFF

V: TRBV29-1
J: TRBJ1-1
D: .
size: .
DNA: TGCAGCGTTGAGTCGAACACTGAAGCTTTCTTT
CDR3: CSVESNTEAFF

V: TRBV4-3
J: TRBJ1-5
D: .
size: .
DNA: TGCGCCAGCAGCCAAGTAGGAGGGAGCAATCAGCCCCAGCATTTT
CDR3: CASSQVGGSNQPQHF

V: TRBV4-3
J: TRBJ1-2
D: .
size: .
DNA: TGCGCCAGCAGCCAAAGCCCCGGGACGTCTTATCACTATGGCTACACCTTC
CDR3: CASSQSPGTSYHYGYTF

V: TRBV28
J: TRBJ1-2
D: .
size: .
DNA: TGTGCCAGCAGTTTAGAGGGTTATGGCTACACCTTC
CDR3: CASSLEGYGYTF

V: TRBV27
J: TRBJ2-3
D: .
size: few
DNA: TGTGCCAGCAGTTCCTTATTAGTGGCAGATACGCAGTATTTT
CDR3: CASSSLLVADTQYF

V: TRBV6-5
J: TRBJ1-1
D: .
size: .
DNA: TGTGCCAGCAGTTACGCTTCTTCGAACACTGAAGCTTTCTTT
CDR3: CASSYASSNTEAFF

V: TRBV18
J: TRBJ2-5
D: .
size: .
DNA: TGTGCCAGCTCACCACCGATGTCTCTAGAGACCCAGTACTTC
CDR3: CASSPPMSLETQYF

V: TRBV28
J: TRBJ1-5
D: TRBD1
size: .
DNA: TGTGCCAGCAGCCGGGACAGGGTTAATCAGCCCCAGCATTTT
CDR3: CASSRDRVNQPQHF

V: TRBV7-2
J: TRBJ2-3
D: .
size: .
DNA: TGTGCCAGCAGCTCTAGAGCAGATACGCAGTATTTT
CDR3: CASSSRADTQYF

V: TRBV6-1
J: TRBJ2-5
D: .
size: .
DNA: TGTGCCAGCAGTGAAGCGGCTAATGGAAAAGAGACCCAGTACTTC
CDR3: CASSEAANGKETQYF

V: TRBV11-2
J: TRBJ1-3
D: .
size: .
DNA: TGTGCCAGCAGCTTACAGGTCTCTGGAAACACCATATATTTT
CDR3: CASSLQVSGNTIYF

V: TRBV19
J: TRBJ2-2
D: .
size: .
DNA: TGTGCCAGTAGCCCCTGGGACACCGGGGAGCTGTTTTTT
CDR3: CASSPWDTGELFF

V: TRBV15
J: TRBJ1-6
D: TRBD1
size: .
DNA: TGTGCCACCGGTCGGACAGGGGTAGATTCACCCCTCCACTTT
CDR3: CATGRTGVDSPLHF

V: TRBV27
J: TRBJ2-5
D: .
size: few
DNA: TGTGCCAGCAGTTTATACCCAGAATTGACGGAGACCCAGTACTTC
CDR3: CASSLYPELTETQYF

V: TRBV28
J: TRBJ2-1
D: .
size: few
DNA: TGTGCCAGCAGCACGATCACACGTGAGCAGTTCTTC
CDR3: CASSTITREQFF

V: TRBV7-2
J: TRBJ2-7
D: .
size: .
DNA: TGTGCCAGCAGCCAGCCCACAGACTACGAGCAGTACTTC
CDR3: CASSQPTDYEQYF

V: TRBV19
J: TRBJ1-1
D: .
size: .
DNA: TGTGCCAGTAGTACGGGACTGACGAACACTGAAGCTTTCTTT
CDR3: CASSTGLTNTEAFF

V: TRBV5-1
J: TRBJ2-7
D: TRBD2
size: .
DNA: TGCGCCAGCAGCCATGGGTACCCTAGCGGGAGCTACGAGCAGTACTTC
CDR3: CASSHGYPSGSYEQYF

V: TRBV13
J: TRBJ1-2
D: .
size: .
DNA: TGTGCCAGCAGCCCCGGGGGGGGCGGCTACACCTTC
CDR3: CASSPGGGGYTF

V: TRBV10-3
J: TRBJ2-2
D: TRBD1
size: .
DNA: TGTGCCACCGGGGACAGGGGGAACACCGGGGAGCTGTTTTTT
CDR3: CATGDRGNTGELFF

V: TRBV9
J: TRBJ1-4
D: TRBD1
size: .
DNA: TGTGCCAGCAGCTCCGGGACAGGGGATGAAAAACTGTTTTTT
CDR3: CASSSGTGDEKLFF

V: TRBV5-4
J: TRBJ2-5
D: .
size: .
DNA: TGTGCCAGCAGCCAGGAGGCCCAGCGGGAGACCCAGTACTTC
CDR3: CASSQEAQRETQYF

V: TRBV6-1
J: TRBJ1-2
D: .
size: .
DNA: TGTGCCAGCAGTGAAGACAGGAGCTACTATGGCTACACCTTC
CDR3: CASSEDRSYYGYTF

V: TRBV7-2
J: TRBJ1-1
D: .
size: .
DNA: TGTGCCAGCAGGCCCCCGGGTGGGGGTGAAGCTTTCTTT
CDR3: CASRPPGGGEAFF

V: TRBV7-9
J: TRBJ1-5
D: TRBD1
size: .
DNA: TGTGCCAGCAGCGCGGGACAGGGAAATCCTAATCAGCCCCAGCATTTT
CDR3: CASSAGQGNPNQPQHF

V: TRBV19
J: TRBJ2-2
D: TRBD1
size: .
DNA: TGTGCCAGTAGTATTCCGGGACAGGGGGCCGGGGAGCTGTTTTTT
CDR3: CASSIPGQGAGELFF

V: TRBV5-1
J: TRBJ1-4
D: .
size: .
DNA: TGCGCCAGCAGCCCCTCAGGGGAAAAACTGTTTTTT
CDR3: CASSPSGEKLFF

V: TRBV19
J: TRBJ1-5
D: TRBD1
size: .
DNA: TGTGCCAGTAGTGTCTGGACAGGGGAAAGCAATCAGCCCCAGCATTTT
CDR3: CASSVWTGESNQPQHF

V: TRBV9
J: TRBJ1-3
D: .
size: .
DNA: TGTGCCAGCAGCGTATCACACTCTGGAAACACCATATATTTT
CDR3: CASSVSHSGNTIYF

V: TRBV4-3
J: TRBJ2-7
D: TRBD1
size: .
DNA: TGCGCCAGCAGCCAAGAGGGGCAGGGGGCGAGGGAGCAGTACTTC
CDR3: CASSQEGQGAREQYF

V: TRBV28
J: TRBJ1-5
D: TRBD1
size: few
DNA: TGTGCCAGCAGTTCTACGACCGGGACAGGCGGCAATCAGCCCCAGCATTTT
CDR3: CASSSTTGTGGNQPQHF

V: TRBV21-1
J: TRBJ2-2
D: .
size: .
DNA: TGTGCCAGCAGCAGCCTCAGACTTGGATCCTACACCGGGGAGCTGTTTTTT
CDR3: CASSSLRLGSYTGELFF

V: TRBV29-1
J: TRBJ2-1
D: .
size: .
DNA: TGCAGCGTTGTAAGGGGAAACTACAATGAGCAGTTCTTC
CDR3: CSVVRGNYNEQFF

V: TRBV7-3
J: TRBJ2-3
D: TRBD2
size: .
DNA: TGTGCCAGCAGCTTAGCGGGGGACCCAGATACGCAGTATTTT
CDR3: CASSLAGDPDTQYF

V: TRBV27
J: TRBJ1-1
D: TRBD1
size: .
DNA: TGTGCCAGCAGTCCCTGGACAGGGGAGAGCACTGAAGCTTTCTTT
CDR3: CASSPWTGESTEAFF

V: TRBV5-4
J: TRBJ2-5
D: TRBD2
size: .
DNA: TGTGCCAGCAGGGTGACTAGCGGGGCTGAGACCCAGTACTTC
CDR3: CASRVTSGAETQYF

V: TRBV6-6
J: TRBJ1-1
D: .
size: once
DNA: TGTGCCAGCTTTCCGAGTGAAGCTTTCTTT
CDR3: CASFPSEAFF

V: TRBV5-1
J: TRBJ2-5
D: TRBD1
size: .
DNA: TGCGCCAGCAGCTTAAGACAGGGATCTAATATAGAGACCCAGTACTTC
CDR3: CASSLRQGSNIETQYF

V: TRBV5-1
J: TRBJ1-6
D: .
size: .
DNA: TGCGCCAGCAGCTTTGACGGCAGGGTGCATTCACCCCTCCACTTT
CDR3: CASSFDGRVHSPLHF

V: TRBV1
J: TRBJ2-1
D: .
size: .
DNA: TGCACCAGCAGCCAAGCTGTCAGGGGGCCAGGAAGGGGGCAGTTCTTC
CDR3: CTSSQAVRGPGRGQFF

V: TRBV7-2
J: TRBJ1-5
D: .
size: .
DNA: TGTGCCAGCGGCAGCGGGAATCAGCCCCAGCATTTT
CDR3: CASGSGNQPQHF

V: TRBV6-6
J: TRBJ1-4
D: .
size: .
DNA: TGTGCCAGCATTTGGGACCCGGACGATGAAAAACTGTTTTTT
CDR3: CASIWDPDDEKLFF

V: TRBV7-2
J: TRBJ2-5
D: TRBD1
size: .
DNA: TGTGCCAGCAGCTTAATGACAGGGGGTGAAGAGACCCAGTACTTC
CDR3: CASSLMTGGEETQYF

V: TRBV2
J: TRBJ2-7
D: .
size: .
DNA: TGTGCCAGCAGTGAAGGGGCCACTAGGTCTTACGAGCAGTACTTC
CDR3: CASSEGATRSYEQYF

V: TRBV7-9
J: TRBJ2-6
D: .
size: .
DNA: TGTGCCAGCACCCCGAGTGGTTTTAACTCTGGGGCCAACGTCCTGACTTTC
CDR3: CASTPSGFNSGANVLTF